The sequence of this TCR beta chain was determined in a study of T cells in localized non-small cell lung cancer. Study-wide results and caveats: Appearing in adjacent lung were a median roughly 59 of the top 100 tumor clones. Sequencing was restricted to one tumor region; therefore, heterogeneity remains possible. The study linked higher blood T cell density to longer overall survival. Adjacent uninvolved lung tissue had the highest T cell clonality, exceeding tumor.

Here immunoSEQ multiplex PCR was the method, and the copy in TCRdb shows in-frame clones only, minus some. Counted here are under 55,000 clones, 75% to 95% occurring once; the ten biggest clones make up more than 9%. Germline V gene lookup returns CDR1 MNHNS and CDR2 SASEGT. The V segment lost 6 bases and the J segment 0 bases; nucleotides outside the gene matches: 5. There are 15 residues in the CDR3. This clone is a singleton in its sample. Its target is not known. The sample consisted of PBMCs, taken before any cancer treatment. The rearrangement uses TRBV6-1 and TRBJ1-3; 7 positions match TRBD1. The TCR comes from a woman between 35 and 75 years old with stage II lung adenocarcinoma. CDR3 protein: CASSPTGLSGNTIYF. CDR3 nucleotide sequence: TGTGCCAGCAGCCCGACAGGGCTCTCTGGAAACACCATATATTTT.